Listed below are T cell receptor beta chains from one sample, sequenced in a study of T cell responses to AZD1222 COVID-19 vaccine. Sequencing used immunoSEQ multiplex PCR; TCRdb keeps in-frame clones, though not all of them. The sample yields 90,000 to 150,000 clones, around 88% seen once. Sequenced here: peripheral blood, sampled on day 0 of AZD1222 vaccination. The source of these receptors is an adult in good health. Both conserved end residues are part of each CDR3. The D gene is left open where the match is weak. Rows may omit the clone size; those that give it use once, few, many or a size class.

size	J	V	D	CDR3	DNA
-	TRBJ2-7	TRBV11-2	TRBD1	CASSLQGARDEQYF	TGTGCCAGCAGCCTACAGGGGGCCAGGGACGAGCAGTACTTC
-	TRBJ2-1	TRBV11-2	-	CASSPLSGQSSYNEQFF	TGTGCCAGCAGCCCCCTAAGCGGGCAGAGCTCCTACAATGAGCAGTTCTTC
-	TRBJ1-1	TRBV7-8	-	CASSHPGAAREAFF	TGTGCCAGCAGCCACCCCGGGGCAGCACGGGAAGCTTTCTTT
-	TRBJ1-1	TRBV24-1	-	CATSDPANTEAFF	TGTGCCACCAGTGACCCAGCGAACACTGAAGCTTTCTTT
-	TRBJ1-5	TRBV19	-	CASRTQSNQPQHF	TGTGCCAGTAGAACTCAAAGCAATCAGCCCCAGCATTTT
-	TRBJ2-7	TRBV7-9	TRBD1	CASSPTGGGYEQYF	TGTGCCAGCAGCCCGACAGGGGGCGGCTACGAGCAGTACTTC
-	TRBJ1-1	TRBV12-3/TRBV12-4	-	CASSLRVNTEAFF	TGTGCCAGCAGTTTAAGGGTGAACACTGAAGCTTTCTTT
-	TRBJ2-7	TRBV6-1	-	CASSEPLTGRSYEQYF	TGTGCCAGCAGTGAACCCTTGACAGGACGCTCCTACGAGCAGTACTTC
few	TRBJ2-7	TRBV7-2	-	CASSPSNYEQYF	TGTGCCAGCAGCCCCAGCAACTACGAGCAGTACTTC
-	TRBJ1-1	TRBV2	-	CASIWIATEAFF	TGTGCCAGCATATGGATTGCCACTGAAGCTTTCTTT
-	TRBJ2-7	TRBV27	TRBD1	CASSLRDSYEQYF	TGTGCCAGCAGTTTAAGGGACAGCTACGAGCAGTACTTC
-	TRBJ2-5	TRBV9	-	CASSVSQQETQYF	TGTGCCAGCAGCGTAAGTCAGCAAGAGACCCAGTACTTC
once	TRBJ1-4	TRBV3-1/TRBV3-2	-	CASSQDMSFNEKLFF	TGTGCCAGCAGCCAAGATATGAGTTTTAATGAAAAACTGTTTTTT
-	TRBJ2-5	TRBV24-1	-	CATSDLSGRETQYF	TGTGCCACCAGTGATTTATCAGGGCGTGAGACCCAGTACTTC
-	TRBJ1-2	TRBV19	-	CASSMTNYGYTF	TGTGCCAGTAGTATGACAAACTATGGCTACACCTTC
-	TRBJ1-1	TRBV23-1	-	CASSHPGGGGTEAFF	TGCGCCAGCAGTCATCCTGGGGGGGGCGGCACTGAAGCTTTCTTT
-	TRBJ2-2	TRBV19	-	CASSPDPGRKNTGELFF	TGTGCCAGTAGTCCAGATCCGGGACGGAAGAACACCGGGGAGCTGTTTTTT
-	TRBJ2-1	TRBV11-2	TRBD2	CASSSREKRERYNEQFF	TGTGCCAGCAGCTCGCGAGAAAAGCGGGAACGATACAATGAGCAGTTCTTC
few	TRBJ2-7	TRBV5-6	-	CASSIAIYEQYF	TGTGCCAGCAGCATTGCGATTTACGAGCAGTACTTC
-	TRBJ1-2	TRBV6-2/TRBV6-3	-	CASSSIFPYGYTF	TGTGCCAGCAGTTCTATATTCCCTTATGGCTACACCTTC
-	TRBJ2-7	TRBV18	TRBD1	CASSPTTGYEQYF	TGTGCCAGCTCACCAACGACAGGGTACGAGCAGTACTTC
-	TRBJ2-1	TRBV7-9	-	CASSLGISYNEQFF	TGTGCCAGCAGCTTAGGGATTTCCTACAATGAGCAGTTCTTC
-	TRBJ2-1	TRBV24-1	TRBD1	CATSGQGALYEQFF	TGTGCCACCAGTGGACAGGGGGCCCTCTATGAGCAGTTCTTC
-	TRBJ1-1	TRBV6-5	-	CASSQQDYKAEAFF	TGTGCCAGCAGCCAACAGGACTATAAGGCTGAAGCTTTCTTT
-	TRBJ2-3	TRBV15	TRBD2	CATNDGLADTQYF	TGTGCCACTAATGATGGACTAGCCGATACGCAGTATTTT
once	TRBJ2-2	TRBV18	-	CASSPPGGELFF	TGTGCCAGCTCACCACCCGGCGGGGAGCTGTTTTTT
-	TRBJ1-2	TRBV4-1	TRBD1	CASSQVPGQGAYGYTF	TGCGCCAGCAGCCAGGTACCGGGACAGGGAGCGTATGGCTACACCTTC
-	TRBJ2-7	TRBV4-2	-	CASSQDYGRTNSYEQYF	TGTGCCAGCAGCCAAGATTACGGCAGGACTAACTCCTACGAGCAGTACTTC
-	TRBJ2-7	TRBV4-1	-	CASSQASSYEQYF	TGCGCCAGCAGCCAAGCTAGCTCCTACGAGCAGTACTTC
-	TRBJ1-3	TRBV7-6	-	CASSLEQGYTIYF	TGTGCCAGCAGCTTAGAACAGGGATACACCATATATTTT
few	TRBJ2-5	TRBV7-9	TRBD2	CASSDSGANQETQYF	TGTGCCAGCAGCGATAGCGGGGCCAACCAAGAGACCCAGTACTTC
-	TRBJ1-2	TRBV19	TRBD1	CASSRQGPDYGYTF	TGTGCCAGTAGTAGACAGGGGCCGGACTATGGCTACACCTTC
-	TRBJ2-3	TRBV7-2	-	CASRPDRFSLSTDTQYF	TGTGCCAGCAGACCCGACAGGTTTTCACTTAGCACAGATACGCAGTATTTT
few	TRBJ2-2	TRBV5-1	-	CASSPNAGSRELFF	TGCGCCAGCAGCCCTAATGCAGGGAGCCGGGAGCTGTTTTTT
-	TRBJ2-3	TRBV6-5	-	CASTTTYTSTDTQYF	TGTGCCAGCACTACGACTTACACTAGCACAGATACGCAGTATTTT